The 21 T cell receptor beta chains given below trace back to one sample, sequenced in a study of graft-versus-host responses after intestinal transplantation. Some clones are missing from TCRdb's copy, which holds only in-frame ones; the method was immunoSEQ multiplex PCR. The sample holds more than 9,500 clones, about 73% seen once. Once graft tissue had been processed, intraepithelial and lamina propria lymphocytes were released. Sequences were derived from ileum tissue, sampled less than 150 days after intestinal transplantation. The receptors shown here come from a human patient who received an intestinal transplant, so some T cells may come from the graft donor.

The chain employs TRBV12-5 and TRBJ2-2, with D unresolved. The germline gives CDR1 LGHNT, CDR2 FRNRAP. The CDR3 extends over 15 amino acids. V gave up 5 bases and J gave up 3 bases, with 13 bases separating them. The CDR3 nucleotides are TGTGCTAGTGGTCCATATGGCACCGACACCGGGGAGCTGTTTTTT. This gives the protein CASGPYGTDTGELFF.

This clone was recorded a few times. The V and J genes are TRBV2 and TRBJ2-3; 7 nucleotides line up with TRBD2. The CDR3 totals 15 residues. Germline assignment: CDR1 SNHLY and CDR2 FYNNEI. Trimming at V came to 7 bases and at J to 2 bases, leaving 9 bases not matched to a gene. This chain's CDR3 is CASTRTSGDTDTQYF. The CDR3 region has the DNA TGTGCCAGCACACGGACTAGTGGGGACACAGATACGCAGTATTTT.

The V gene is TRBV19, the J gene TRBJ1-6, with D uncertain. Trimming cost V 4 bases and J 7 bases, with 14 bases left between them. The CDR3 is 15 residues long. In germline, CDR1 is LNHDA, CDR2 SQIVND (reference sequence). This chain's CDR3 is CASSTPFPGNSPLHF. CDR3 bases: TGTGCCAGTAGTACCCCGTTTCCAGGCAATTCACCCCTCCACTTT.

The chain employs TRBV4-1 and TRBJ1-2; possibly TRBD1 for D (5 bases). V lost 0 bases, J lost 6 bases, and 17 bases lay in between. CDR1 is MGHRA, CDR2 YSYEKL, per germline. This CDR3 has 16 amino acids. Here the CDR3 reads CASSQDLGRATDGYTF. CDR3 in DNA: TGCGCCAGCAGCCAAGATCTGGGCAGGGCCACGGATGGCTACACCTTC.

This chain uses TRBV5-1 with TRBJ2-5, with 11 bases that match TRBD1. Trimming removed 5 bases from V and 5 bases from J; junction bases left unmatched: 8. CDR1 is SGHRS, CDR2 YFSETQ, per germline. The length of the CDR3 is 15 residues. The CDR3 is CASRKAGQGDETQYF. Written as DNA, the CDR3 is TGCGCCAGCAGGAAGGCGGGACAGGGGGATGAGACCCAGTACTTC.

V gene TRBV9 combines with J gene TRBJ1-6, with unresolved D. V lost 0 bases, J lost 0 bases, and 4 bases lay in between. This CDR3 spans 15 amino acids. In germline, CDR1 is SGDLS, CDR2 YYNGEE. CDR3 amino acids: CASSVASSYNSPLHF. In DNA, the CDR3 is TGTGCCAGCAGCGTAGCCAGCTCCTATAATTCACCCCTCCACTTT.

The CDR3 coding sequence is TGTGCCAGTAGTATCTGGGGCCAGGGGCTGGGACAGCCCCAGCATTTT. It specifies CASSIWGQGLGQPQHF. The chain links TRBV19 to TRBJ1-5, with D maybe TRBD1 (6 bases). The V end was cut by 3 bases, the J end by 7 bases, with 19 bases between. The CDR3 has 16 residues. Germline V CDR1 and CDR2: LNHDA, SQIVND (reference sequence).

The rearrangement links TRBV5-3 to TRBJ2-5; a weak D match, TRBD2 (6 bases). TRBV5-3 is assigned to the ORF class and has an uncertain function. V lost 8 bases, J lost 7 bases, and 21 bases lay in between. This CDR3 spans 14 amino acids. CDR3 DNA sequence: TGTGCCAGGCTGTTAGTAGCGGCCCCCAGGACCCAGTACTTC. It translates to CARLLVAAPRTQYF.

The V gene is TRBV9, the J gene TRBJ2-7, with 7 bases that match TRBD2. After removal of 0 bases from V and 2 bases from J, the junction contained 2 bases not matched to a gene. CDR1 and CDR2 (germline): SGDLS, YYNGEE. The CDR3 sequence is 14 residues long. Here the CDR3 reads CASSVGLAAYEQYF. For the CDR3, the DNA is TGTGCCAGCAGCGTAGGTCTAGCGGCCTACGAGCAGTACTTC. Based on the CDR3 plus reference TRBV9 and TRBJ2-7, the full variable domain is DSGVTQTPKHLITATGQRVTLRCSPRSGDLSVYWYQQSLDQGLQFLIQYYNGEERAKGNILERFSAQQFPDLHSELNLSSLELGDSALYFCASSVGLAAYEQYFGPGTRLTVT.

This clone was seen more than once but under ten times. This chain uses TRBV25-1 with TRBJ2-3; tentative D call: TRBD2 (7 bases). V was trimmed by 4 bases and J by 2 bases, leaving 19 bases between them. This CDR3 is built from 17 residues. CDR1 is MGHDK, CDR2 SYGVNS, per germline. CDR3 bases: TGTGCCAGCAGTGGGAAGGGGGGGACGGACGTCACAGATACGCAGTATTTT. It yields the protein CASSGKGGTDVTDTQYF.

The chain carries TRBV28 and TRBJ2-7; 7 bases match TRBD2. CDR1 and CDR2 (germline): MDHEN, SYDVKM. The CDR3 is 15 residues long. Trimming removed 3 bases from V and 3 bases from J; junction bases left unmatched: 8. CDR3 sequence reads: CASSFSGGVDYEQYF. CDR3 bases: TGTGCCAGCAGTTTTAGTGGGGGGGTCGACTACGAGCAGTACTTC.

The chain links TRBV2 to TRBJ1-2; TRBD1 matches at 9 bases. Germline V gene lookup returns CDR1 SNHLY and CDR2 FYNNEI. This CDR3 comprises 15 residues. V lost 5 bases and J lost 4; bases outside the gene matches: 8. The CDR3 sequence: CASSWDRDESYGYTF. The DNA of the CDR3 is TGTGCCAGCAGTTGGGACAGGGACGAATCCTATGGCTACACCTTC.

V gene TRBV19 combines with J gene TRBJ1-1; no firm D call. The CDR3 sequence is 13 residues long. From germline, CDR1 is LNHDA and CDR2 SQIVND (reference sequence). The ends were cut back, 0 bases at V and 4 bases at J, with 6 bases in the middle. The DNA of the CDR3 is TGTGCCAGTAGTATAGATCGGAGCACTGAAGCTTTCTTT. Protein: CASSIDRSTEAFF.

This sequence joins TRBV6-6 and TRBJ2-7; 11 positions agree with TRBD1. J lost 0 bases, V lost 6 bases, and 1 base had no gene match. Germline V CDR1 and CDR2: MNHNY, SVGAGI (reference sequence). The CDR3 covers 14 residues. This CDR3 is CASRDRGRSYEQYF. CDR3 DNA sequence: TGTGCCAGCAGGGACAGGGGGCGCTCCTACGAGCAGTACTTC.

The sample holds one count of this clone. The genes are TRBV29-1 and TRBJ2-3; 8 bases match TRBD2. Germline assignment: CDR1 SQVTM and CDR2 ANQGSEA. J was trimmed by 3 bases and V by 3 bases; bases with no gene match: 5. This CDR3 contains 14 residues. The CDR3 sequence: CSVEGGRRTDTQYF. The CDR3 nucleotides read TGCAGCGTTGAGGGCGGGAGGAGGACAGATACGCAGTATTTT.

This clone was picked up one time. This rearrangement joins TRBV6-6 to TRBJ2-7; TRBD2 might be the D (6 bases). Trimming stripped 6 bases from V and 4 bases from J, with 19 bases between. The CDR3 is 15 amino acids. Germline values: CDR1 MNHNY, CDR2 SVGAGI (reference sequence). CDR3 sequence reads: CASSQLGGRQYEQYF. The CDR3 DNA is TGTGCCAGCAGCCAACTCGGGGGACGACAATACGAGCAGTACTTC.

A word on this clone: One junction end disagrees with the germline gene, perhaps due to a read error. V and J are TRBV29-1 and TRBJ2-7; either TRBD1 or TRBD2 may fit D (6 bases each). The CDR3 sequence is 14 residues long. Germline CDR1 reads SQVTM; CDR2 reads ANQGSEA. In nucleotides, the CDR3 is TGCAGCGTCGAAGGGGGGCCGGATGAGTACGAGCAGTACTTC. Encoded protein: CSVEGGPDEYEQYF.

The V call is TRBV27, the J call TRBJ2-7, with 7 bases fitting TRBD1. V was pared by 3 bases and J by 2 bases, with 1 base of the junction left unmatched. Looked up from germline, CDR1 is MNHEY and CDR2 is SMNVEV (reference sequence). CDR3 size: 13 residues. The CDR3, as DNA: TGTGCCAGCAGTTTGGGGACAGCCTACGAGCAGTACTTC. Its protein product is CASSLGTAYEQYF.

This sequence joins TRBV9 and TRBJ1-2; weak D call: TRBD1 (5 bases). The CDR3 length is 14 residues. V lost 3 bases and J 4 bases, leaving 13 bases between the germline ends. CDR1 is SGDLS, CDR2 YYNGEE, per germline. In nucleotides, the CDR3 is TGTGCCAGCAGCGAAGCAGGGCCGGGCTATGGCTACACCTTC. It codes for CASSEAGPGYGYTF.

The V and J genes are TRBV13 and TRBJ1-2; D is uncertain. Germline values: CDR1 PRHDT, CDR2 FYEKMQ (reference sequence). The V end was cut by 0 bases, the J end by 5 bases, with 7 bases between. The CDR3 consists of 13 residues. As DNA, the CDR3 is TGTGCCAGCAGCTTAGGGGCGGATTATGGCTACACCTTC. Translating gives CASSLGADYGYTF.

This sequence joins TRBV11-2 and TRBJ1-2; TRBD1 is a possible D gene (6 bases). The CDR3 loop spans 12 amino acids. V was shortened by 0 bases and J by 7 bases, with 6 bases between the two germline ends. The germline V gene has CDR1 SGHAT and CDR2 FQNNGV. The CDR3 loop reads CASSLDRGGYTF. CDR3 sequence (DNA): TGTGCCAGCAGCTTAGACAGGGGTGGCTACACCTTC.